These 5 T cell receptor beta chains originate from one sample sequenced in a study of blood T cell repertoires in COVID-19. TCRdb's copy holds only in-frame clones and misses some; the assay was immunoSEQ multiplex PCR. The sample has about 78,000 clones; around 86% are singletons. Sequencing was done on a sample of peripheral blood. The receptor set was obtained from a woman between 55 and 75 years old with acute or convalescent COVID-19.

The CDR3 DNA reads as TGTGCCAGCAGTGAATCGGCGGACAGCTCCTACGAGCAGTACTTC. Amino acids: CASSESADSSYEQYF. J is TRBJ2-7 and V is TRBV2, with a weak D call TRBD1 (6 bases). This CDR3 has 15 amino acids. V was cut by 2 bases and J by 0 bases, with 11 bases left in between. Germline assignment: CDR1 SNHLY and CDR2 FYNNEI.

The count of this clone is one. The rearrangement joins TRBV5-1 to TRBJ1-2; 7 bases match TRBD1. This CDR3 spans 17 amino acids. Germline CDR1 and CDR2: SGHRS and YFSETQ. V lost 1 base to trimming and J lost 4 bases; unmatched junction nucleotides: 13. Written as DNA, the CDR3 is TGCGCCAGCAGCTTGACAGGGGACAACCACATAGGCTATGGCTACACCTTC. Protein sequence: CASSLTGDNHIGYGYTF.

To note about this clone: This sample also contains other DNA sequences that code for the same CDR3. The chain links TRBV5-6 to TRBJ1-2; D unclear. Germline CDR1 reads SGHDT; CDR2 reads YYEEEE. V lost 3 bases and J lost 5, with 8 bases in between. This CDR3 is built from 12 residues. The CDR3 here is CASSSGDYGYTF. As DNA, the CDR3 is TGTGCCAGCAGCTCCGGGGATTATGGCTACACCTTC.

This chain joins TRBV10-3 and TRBJ2-3, with D possibly TRBD1 on 7 matching bases. From germline, CDR1 is ENHRY and CDR2 SYGVKD. The CDR3 is 13 amino acids. The V end lost 6 bases, the J end lost 2 bases, and 9 bases lay between the germline ends. CDR3 region: CAIREGATDTQYF. The CDR3 region has the DNA TGTGCCATCAGGGAGGGGGCCACAGATACGCAGTATTTT.

This sequence joins TRBV7-2 and TRBJ1-2, with no clear D. The germline CDR1 and CDR2 sequences are SGHTA and FQGNSA. V lost 1 base and J lost 12, with 12 bases in between. The CDR3 spans 12 residues. The CDR3 DNA follows: TGTGCCAGCAGCTTAGACAGATCTTGGCACACCTTC. Translating gives CASSLDRSWHTF.